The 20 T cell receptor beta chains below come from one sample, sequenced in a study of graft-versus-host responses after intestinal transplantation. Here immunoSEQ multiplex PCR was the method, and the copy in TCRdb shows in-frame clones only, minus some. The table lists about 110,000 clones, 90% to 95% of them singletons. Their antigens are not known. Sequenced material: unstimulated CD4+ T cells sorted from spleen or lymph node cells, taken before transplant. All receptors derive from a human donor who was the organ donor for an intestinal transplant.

As DNA, the CDR3 is TGCGCCAGCAGCCCGTATAGTGTTTCGGAGACCCAGTACTTC. It encodes CASSPYSVSETQYF. J is TRBJ2-5 and V is TRBV4-1, with D unclear. V gave up 4 bases and J gave up 5 bases, with 14 bases separating them. Germline assignment: CDR1 MGHRA and CDR2 YSYEKL. The CDR3 contains 14 residues.

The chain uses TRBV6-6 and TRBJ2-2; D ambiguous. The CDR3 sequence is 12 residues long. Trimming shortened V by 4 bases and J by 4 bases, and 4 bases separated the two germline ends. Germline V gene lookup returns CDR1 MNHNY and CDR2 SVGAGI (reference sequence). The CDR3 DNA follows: TGTGCCAGCAGTTTTAGCACCGGGGAGCTGTTTTTT. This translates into CASSFSTGELFF.

The CDR3 DNA is TGTGCCAGCAGCACAGGGACTAGCGGGAGGGCCATCCCCTACGAGCAGTACTTC. It is translated as CASSTGTSGRAIPYEQYF. J is TRBJ2-7 and V is TRBV5-8; 16 nucleotides line up with TRBD2. V gave up 4 bases and J gave up 2 bases; unmatched junction bases: 9. The CDR3 is made up of 18 amino acids. Per germline, CDR1 SGHTS and CDR2 YDEGEE.

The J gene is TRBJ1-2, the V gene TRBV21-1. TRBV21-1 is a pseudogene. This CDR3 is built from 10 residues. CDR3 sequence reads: CASSKSGYTF. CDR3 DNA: TGTGCCAGCAGCAAGTCCGGCTACACCTTC.

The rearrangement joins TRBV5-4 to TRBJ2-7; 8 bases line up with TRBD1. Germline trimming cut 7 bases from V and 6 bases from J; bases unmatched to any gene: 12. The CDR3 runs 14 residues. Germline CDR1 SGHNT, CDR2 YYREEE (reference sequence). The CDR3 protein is CASRLDRGFGEQYF. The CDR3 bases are TGTGCCAGCCGTTTAGACAGGGGCTTCGGCGAGCAGTACTTC. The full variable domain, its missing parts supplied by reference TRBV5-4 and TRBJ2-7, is ETGVTQSPTHLIKTRGQQVTLRCSSQSGHNTVSWYQQALGQGPQFIFQYYREEENGRGNFPPRFSGLQFPNYSSELNVNALELDDSALYLCASRLDRGFGEQYFGPGTRLTVT.

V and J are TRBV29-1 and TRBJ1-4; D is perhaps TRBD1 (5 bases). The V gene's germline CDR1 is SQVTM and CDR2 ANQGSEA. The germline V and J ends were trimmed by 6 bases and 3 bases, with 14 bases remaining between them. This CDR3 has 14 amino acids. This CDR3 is CSVRSGGANEKLFF. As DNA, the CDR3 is TGCAGCGTGAGGAGTGGGGGAGCTAATGAAAAACTGTTTTTT.

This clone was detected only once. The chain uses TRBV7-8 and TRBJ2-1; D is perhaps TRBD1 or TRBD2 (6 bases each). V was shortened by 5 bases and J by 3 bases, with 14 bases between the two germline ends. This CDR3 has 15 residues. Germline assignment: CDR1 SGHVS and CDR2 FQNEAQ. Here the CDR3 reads CASSPRGAVYNEQFF. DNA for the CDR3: TGTGCCAGCAGCCCGAGGGGGGCGGTCTACAATGAGCAGTTCTTC.

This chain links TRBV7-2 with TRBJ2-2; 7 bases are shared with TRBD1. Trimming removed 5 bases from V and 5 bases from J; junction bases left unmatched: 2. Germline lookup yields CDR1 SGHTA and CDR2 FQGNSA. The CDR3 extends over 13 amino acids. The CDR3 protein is CASSLQGTGELFF. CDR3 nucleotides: TGTGCCAGCAGCCTACAGGGGACCGGGGAGCTGTTTTTT.

The CDR3 bases are TGCAGCGTTTTACCGGTCATGAACACTGAAGCTTTCTTT. Its protein is CSVLPVMNTEAFF. The V and J genes are TRBV29-1 and TRBJ1-1; D is unresolved. V lost 5 bases, J lost 0 bases, and 10 bases lay in between. Germline CDR1 is SQVTM and CDR2 is ANQGSEA. The length of the CDR3 is 13 residues. The whole variable domain, remainder taken from reference TRBV29-1 and TRBJ1-1, is SAVISQKPSRDICQRGTSLTIQCQVDSQVTMMFWYRQQPGQSLTLIATANQGSEATYESGFVIDKFPISRPNLTFSTLTVSNMSPEDSSIYLCSVLPVMNTEAFFGQGTRLTVV.

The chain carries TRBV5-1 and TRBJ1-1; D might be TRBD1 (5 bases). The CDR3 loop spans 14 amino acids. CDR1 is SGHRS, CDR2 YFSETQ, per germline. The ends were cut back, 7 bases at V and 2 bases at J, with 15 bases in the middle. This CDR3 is CASRISRANTEAFF. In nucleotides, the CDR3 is TGCGCCAGCCGAATTAGCAGGGCAAACACTGAAGCTTTCTTT.

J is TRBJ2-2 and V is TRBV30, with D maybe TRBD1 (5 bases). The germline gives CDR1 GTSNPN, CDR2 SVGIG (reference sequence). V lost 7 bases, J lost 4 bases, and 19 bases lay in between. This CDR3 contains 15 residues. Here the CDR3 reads CASRKGQGITGELFF. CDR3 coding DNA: TGTGCCTCGCGAAAGGGGCAGGGTATCACCGGGGAGCTGTTTTTT.

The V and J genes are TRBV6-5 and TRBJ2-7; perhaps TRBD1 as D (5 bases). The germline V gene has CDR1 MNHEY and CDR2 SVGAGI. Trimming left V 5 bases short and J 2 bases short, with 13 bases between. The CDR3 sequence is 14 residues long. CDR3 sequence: CASSEITGTYEQYF. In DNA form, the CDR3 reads TGTGCCAGCAGTGAAATTACAGGAACCTACGAGCAGTACTTC.

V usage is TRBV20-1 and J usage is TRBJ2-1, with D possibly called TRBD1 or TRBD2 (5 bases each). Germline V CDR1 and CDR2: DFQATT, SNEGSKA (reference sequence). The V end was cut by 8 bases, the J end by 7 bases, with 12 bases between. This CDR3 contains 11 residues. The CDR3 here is CSPNGANEQFF. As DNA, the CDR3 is TGCAGTCCAAACGGGGCGAATGAGCAGTTCTTC.

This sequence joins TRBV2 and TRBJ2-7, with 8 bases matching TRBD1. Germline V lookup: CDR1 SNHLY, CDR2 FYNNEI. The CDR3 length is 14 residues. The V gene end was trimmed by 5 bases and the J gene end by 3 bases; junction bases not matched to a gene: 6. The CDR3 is CASSPGGHLYEQYF. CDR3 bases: TGTGCCAGCAGTCCAGGGGGCCATCTCTACGAGCAGTACTTC.

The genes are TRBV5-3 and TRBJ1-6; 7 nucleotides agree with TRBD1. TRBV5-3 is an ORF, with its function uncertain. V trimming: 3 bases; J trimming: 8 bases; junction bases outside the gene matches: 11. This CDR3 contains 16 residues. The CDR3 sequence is CARSSYRGRKDSPLHF. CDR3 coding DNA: TGTGCCAGAAGCTCCTACAGGGGACGAAAAGATTCACCCCTCCACTTT.

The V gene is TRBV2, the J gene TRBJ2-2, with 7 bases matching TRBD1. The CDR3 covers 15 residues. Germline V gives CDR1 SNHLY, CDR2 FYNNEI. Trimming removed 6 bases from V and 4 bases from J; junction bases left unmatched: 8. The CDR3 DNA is TGTGCCAGCAGACCCGACAGGGTTAGCACCGGGGAGCTGTTTTTT. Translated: CASRPDRVSTGELFF.

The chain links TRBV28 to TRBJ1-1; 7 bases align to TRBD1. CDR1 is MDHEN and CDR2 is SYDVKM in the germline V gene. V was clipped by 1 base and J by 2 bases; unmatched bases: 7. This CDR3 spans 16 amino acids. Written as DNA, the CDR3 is TGTGCCAGCAGTTTATACAGGGCAGGGGGTAACACTGAAGCTTTCTTT. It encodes CASSLYRAGGNTEAFF.

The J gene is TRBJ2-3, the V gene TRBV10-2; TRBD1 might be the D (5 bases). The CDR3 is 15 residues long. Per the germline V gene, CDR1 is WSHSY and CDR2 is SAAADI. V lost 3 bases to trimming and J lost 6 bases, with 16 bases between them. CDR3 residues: CASSDAGSQSDTQYF. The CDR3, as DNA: TGCGCCAGCAGTGACGCAGGGTCTCAAAGCGATACGCAGTATTTT.

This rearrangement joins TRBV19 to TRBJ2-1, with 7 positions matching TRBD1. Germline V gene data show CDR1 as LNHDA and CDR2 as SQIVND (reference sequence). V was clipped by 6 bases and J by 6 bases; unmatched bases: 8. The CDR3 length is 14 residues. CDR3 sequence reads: CASRPDRFGNEQFF. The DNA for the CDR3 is TGTGCCAGTAGACCGGACAGGTTTGGCAATGAGCAGTTCTTC.

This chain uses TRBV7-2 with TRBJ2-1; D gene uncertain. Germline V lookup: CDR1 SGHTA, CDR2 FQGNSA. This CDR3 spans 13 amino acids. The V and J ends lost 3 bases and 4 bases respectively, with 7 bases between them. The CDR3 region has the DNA TGTGCCAGCAGCTTTCGGGTATACAATGAGCAGTTCTTC. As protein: CASSFRVYNEQFF.